This TCR beta chain came from a study of blood T cell repertoires in COVID-19. Background on the study: Some COVID-19 samples were acute and others convalescent; all came from the United States, Italy and Spain. In each case, the material was cDNA or gDNA derived from T cells, B-cell-depleted T cells, or PBMCs.

The CDR3 extends over 15 amino acids. The V segment lost 4 bases and the J segment 9 bases; nucleotides outside the gene matches: 14. CDR1 KGHSH and CDR2 LQKENI come from the germline V gene. This clone was recorded once. Authors' data handling: Reference gene primer amplification in the assay estimated nucleated cell counts. The repertoire was sequenced with immunoSEQ multiplex PCR; TCRdb's copy has only in-frame clones and lacks some. Clonal size and the V and J genes are those of that table, whereas D and trimming came from the DNA. The sample carries hundreds of thousands of clones, about 80% recorded once.

This receptor was taken from a man older than 75 with acute or convalescent COVID-19. The sequenced material came from peripheral blood. J is TRBJ2-5 and V is TRBV18; 7 bases are a match to TRBD2. CDR3 DNA: TGTGCCAGCTCACGAGGGCGGGAGAGCTCGGCGGCCCAGTACTTC. Residues: CASSRGRESSAAQYF.